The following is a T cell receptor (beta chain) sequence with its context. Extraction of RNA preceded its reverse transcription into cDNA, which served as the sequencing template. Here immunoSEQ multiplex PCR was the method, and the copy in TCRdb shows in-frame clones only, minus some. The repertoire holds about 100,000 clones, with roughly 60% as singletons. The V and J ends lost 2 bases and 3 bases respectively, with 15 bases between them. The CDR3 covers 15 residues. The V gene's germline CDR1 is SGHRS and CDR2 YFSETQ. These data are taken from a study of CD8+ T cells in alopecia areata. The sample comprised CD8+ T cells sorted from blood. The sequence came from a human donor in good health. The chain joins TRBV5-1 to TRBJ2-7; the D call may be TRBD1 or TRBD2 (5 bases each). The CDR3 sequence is CASSFAGATGYEQYF. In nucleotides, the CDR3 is TGCGCCAGCAGCTTCGCCGGGGCCACCGGCTACGAGCAGTACTTC.